Below, 15 T cell receptor beta chains from the same sample are listed, as sequenced in a study of T cell responses to AZD1222 COVID-19 vaccine. Here immunoSEQ multiplex PCR was the method, and the copy in TCRdb shows in-frame clones only, minus some. The table shows roughly 84,000 clones, with 70% to 90% occurring only once. The sample consisted of peripheral blood, taken 28 days after the second AZD1222 dose. The receptors stem from an adult who received the AZD1222 COVID-19 vaccine.

The CDR3 bases are TGCGCCAGCAGCCGGCTATATTCAGGGTTGAGCACAGATACGCAGTATTTT. It yields the protein CASSRLYSGLSTDTQYF. This chain joins TRBV5-1 and TRBJ2-3; TRBD1 is a possible D gene (5 bases). V dropped 4 bases and J dropped 0 bases, with 18 bases sitting between them. Germline loops: CDR1 SGHRS, CDR2 YFSETQ. The CDR3 covers 17 residues.

This clone was detected only once. The chain joins TRBV15 to TRBJ2-3; TRBD1 aligns across 8 bases. J lost 11 bases, V lost 0 bases, and 7 bases had no gene match. Germline-derived CDR1 and CDR2 are LNHNV and YYDKDF (reference sequence). CDR3 size: 14 residues. DNA of the CDR3: TGTGCCACCAGCAGAGATCTAGAAGGACAGGGGCAGTATTTT. This gives the protein CATSRDLEGQGQYF.

CDR3 bases: TGTGCCAGCACCCAGGGTTGGGACAGGGGTCACAATGAGCAGTTCTTC. Translation gives CASTQGWDRGHNEQFF. The chain couples TRBV2 to TRBJ2-1, with 10 bases lining up with TRBD1. There are 16 residues in the CDR3. Germline V gene lookup returns CDR1 SNHLY and CDR2 FYNNEI. After removal of 7 bases from V and 5 bases from J, the junction contained 11 bases not matched to a gene.

V is TRBV18 and J is TRBJ2-7; 10 bases are a match to TRBD1. This CDR3 is 14 amino acids long. Trimming at V came to 5 bases and at J to 6 bases, leaving 7 bases not matched to a gene. From germline, CDR1 is KGHSH and CDR2 LQKENI. CDR3 DNA sequence: TGTGCCAGCTCAACCGGGACAGGGGTTCTCGAGCAGTACTTC. This gives the protein CASSTGTGVLEQYF. Supplemented by reference TRBV18 and TRBJ2-7, the full variable domain reads NAGVMQNPRHLVRRRGQEARLRCSPMKGHSHVYWYRQLPEEGLKFMVYLQKENIIDESGMPKERFSAEFPKEGPSILRIQQVVRGDSAAYFCASSTGTGVLEQYFGPGTRLTVT.

The chain uses TRBV28 and TRBJ2-2; TRBD2 matches at 12 bases. Germline CDR1 is MDHEN and CDR2 is SYDVKM. CDR3 size: 22 residues. Trimming at V came to 5 bases and at J to 0 bases, leaving 19 bases not matched to a gene. CDR3 protein: CASSQFLKPGTSGLANTGELFF. CDR3 nucleotide sequence: TGTGCCAGCAGTCAATTTCTAAAGCCCGGGACTAGCGGGTTGGCGAACACCGGGGAGCTGTTTTTT. The full variable domain, rest sourced from reference TRBV28 and TRBJ2-2, is DVKVTQSSRYLVKRTGEKVFLECVQDMDHENMFWYRQDPGLGLRLIYFSYDVKMKEKGDIPEGYSVSREKKERFSLILESASTNQTSMYLCASSQFLKPGTSGLANTGELFFGEGSRLTVL.

The rearrangement uses TRBV4-1 and TRBJ1-1; 10 positions match TRBD1. Germline trimming cut 4 bases from V and 6 bases from J; bases unmatched to any gene: 5. The germline CDR1 and CDR2 sequences are MGHRA and YSYEKL. The CDR3 contains 14 residues. For the CDR3, the DNA is TGCGCCAGCAGCCGGCGGGACAGGGGACCTGAAGCTTTCTTT. Protein product: CASSRRDRGPEAFF.

The CDR3 protein is CASSTHRDVNNSPLHF. The CDR3 bases are TGTGCCAGCAGTACCCACCGGGACGTAAATAATTCACCCCTCCACTTT. The V call is TRBV6-2 or TRBV6-3, the J call TRBJ1-6, with TRBD1 as a possible D gene (5 bases). Germline V gene sequence: CDR1 MNHEY, CDR2 SVGEGT. Trimming pared 5 bases from V and 5 bases from J, leaving 16 bases between. CDR3 length: 16 amino acids.

The chain has TRBV5-1 and TRBJ1-6, with 9 bases that match TRBD1. V gave up 5 bases and J gave up 8 bases; unmatched junction bases: 8. CDR3 length equals 15 residues. The germline V gene has CDR1 SGHRS and CDR2 YFSETQ. This chain's CDR3 is CASRIEQGAYSPLHF. In nucleotides, the CDR3 is TGCGCCAGCAGGATCGAACAGGGGGCGTATTCACCCCTCCACTTT.

This clone has at least ten counts. The rearrangement links TRBV11-2 to TRBJ1-1; D may be TRBD1 (6 bases). Per germline, CDR1 SGHAT and CDR2 FQNNGV. V lost 0 bases, J lost 1 base, and 9 bases lay in between. The CDR3 runs to 15 residues. The CDR3: CASSLDRGGNTEAFF. CDR3 DNA sequence: TGTGCCAGCAGCTTAGACAGGGGTGGGAACACTGAAGCTTTCTTT.

This clone was detected a few times. The chain uses TRBV12-3 or TRBV12-4 and TRBJ2-7, with 13 bases that match TRBD2. Trimming took 7 bases from V and 4 from J; bases not matched to a gene: 1. The CDR3 runs 13 residues. Here the CDR3 reads CASTLAGGYEQYF. CDR3 nucleotide sequence: TGTGCCAGCACACTAGCGGGAGGGTACGAGCAGTACTTC.

The CDR3 here is CASSLAAFSGNTIYF. Written as DNA, the CDR3 is TGCGCCAGCAGCTTGGCAGCTTTCTCTGGAAACACCATATATTTT. The V gene is TRBV5-1, the J gene TRBJ1-3, with D unresolved. Germline lookup yields CDR1 SGHRS and CDR2 YFSETQ. The CDR3 is made up of 15 amino acids. V gave up 0 bases and J gave up 0 bases, with 7 bases separating them.

The V gene is TRBV7-2, the J gene TRBJ2-1; 12 bases agree with TRBD2. Trimming at V came to 4 bases and at J to 9 bases, leaving 13 bases not matched to a gene. The CDR3 runs 17 residues. Looked up from germline, CDR1 is SGHTA and CDR2 is FQGNSA. The CDR3 reads CASSSKPLAGGPREQFF. DNA of the CDR3: TGTGCCAGCAGCTCGAAACCTCTAGCGGGAGGGCCCCGTGAGCAGTTCTTC.

This clone showed up just once. The rearrangement joins TRBV6-5 to TRBJ1-4; unclear D gene. Trimming cost V 0 bases and J 3 bases, with 5 bases left between them. The CDR3 covers 14 residues. The germline CDR1 and CDR2 sequences are MNHEY and SVGAGI. CDR3 sequence (DNA): TGTGCCAGCAGTTACTCTGGAGCTAATGAAAAACTGTTTTTT. It encodes CASSYSGANEKLFF.

This clone showed up just once. This chain joins TRBV6-6 and TRBJ2-6; D is undetermined. V was shortened by 6 bases and J by 0 bases, with 9 bases between the two germline ends. This CDR3 region has 15 residues. CDR1 is MNHNY and CDR2 is SVGAGI in the germline V gene (reference sequence). The CDR3 loop is CASSLRVSGANVLTF. In DNA form, the CDR3 reads TGTGCCAGCAGCCTCCGGGTCTCTGGGGCCAACGTCCTGACTTTC.

This clone was seen just once. V is TRBV3-1 (or the pseudogene TRBV3-2) and J is TRBJ2-1; 14 nucleotides agree with TRBD2. The CDR3 runs to 17 residues. CDR1 LGHDT and CDR2 YNNKEL come from the germline V gene (reference sequence). The V and J ends lost 3 bases and 4 bases, in that order; junction bases with no gene match: 5. The CDR3 DNA follows: TGTGCCAGCAGCCAGAGAGGGACTAGCGGGAGATACAATGAGCAGTTCTTC. This translates into CASSQRGTSGRYNEQFF.